The rows below give T cell receptor beta chains drawn from one sample of a study of regulatory T cells in long-lasting Graves disease. TCRdb re-analysed the multiplex PCR reads in MiXCR, keeping a single row per CDR3 protein. The repertoire holds a few hundred thousand distinct CDR3 sequences, with about 17% as singletons. This sample was shared with a second study, whose subject was T cells in Graves' hyperthyroidism and ophthalmopathy.

This sample comprised peripheral blood mononuclear cells (PBMCs), obtained at new diagnosis, from a patient treated with antithyroid drugs. These receptors originate from a woman aged 18-30 years with Graves disease. The conserved cysteine and the conserved F or W are not part of the CDR3 here.

>TRBV7-2
ASSLATEGWYNEQF
>TRBV10-3
AISGSGRDAYEQY
>TRBV5-1
ASSLDRENRLSTYEQY
>TRBV7-9
ASSLAGTPVREQY
>TRBV6-5
ASSYSSGSGNTIY
>TRBV3-1
ASSKDRGLTSVAGNTIY
>TRBV6-1
ASSEAVRTDTQY
>TRBV28
ASSATRVLSRPTFLYNEQF
>TRBV27
ASSSSGTRSTDTQY
>TRBV6-5
ASSYPSGQFTGELF
>TRBV3-1
ASSQWSREAESPLH
>TRBV20-1
SARDPGLAVWEQY
>TRBV10-3
AISERADTARQPQH
>TRBV25-1
ASSESSSWNYNEQF
>TRBV19
ASRASQGPYEQY
>TRBV12-5
ASGLDGTTTGELF
>TRBV28
ASSLSGLANYNEQF
>TRBV5-1
ASSPGQMSNQPQH
>TRBV27
ASSLGVATNEKLF
>TRBV13
ASSTGTSGSGEQF
>TRBV7-6
ASSLSFQETQY
>TRBV11-3
ASSRWGETRETQY
>TRBV2
ASRKGQGAREGYT
>TRBV6-1
ASRLRQANEQF
>TRBV11-1
ASSLTSGVAYNEQF
>TRBV6-1
ASSEAGVFEQY
>TRBV5-4
ASSFNGLGQETQY
>TRBV7-9
ASSAPEASGIGWKETQY
>TRBV28
ASSALRGSYEQY
>TRBV6-2/TRBV6-3
ASTVAGGFNEQF
>TRBV7-2
ASSLERSLAGTQETQY
>TRBV24-1
ATSDVSVRQREGRNEQF
>TRBV11-2
ASSLVAGTSGVPEQF
>TRBV6-1
ASSLGQGSAF
>TRBV11-1
ASSLEALAGPPYNEQF
>TRBV12-3/TRBV12-4
ASTGQGAPLAKNIQY
>TRBV27
ASSSTGAKETQY
>TRBV12-3/TRBV12-4
ASSYLRRGRGTGELF
>TRBV27
ASSWGGNQPQH
>TRBV20-1
SARDAGAKGITSQH
>TRBV20-1
SARESTGALAYYGYT